This T cell receptor (beta chain) emerged from a study of beta chain features in type 1 diabetes. The wider study: Cell yields, age and gender were similar between patients and healthy donors. Points from the study as a whole: Across all four CD4+ subsets, people with type 1 diabetes showed modestly shorter TCRB CDR3s. Type 1 diabetes patients had fewer VDJ junction insertions and more deletions. These data did not resolve whether HLA type affects TCRB rearrangement. Cells that show high TCR expression could be over-represented by cDNA sequencing.

Note on this clone: The antigen remains unidentified.

Sequencing targeted expressed TCRB transcripts, as all isolated RNA had been reverse transcribed. Generated by immunoSEQ multiplex PCR, the TCRdb table keeps only in-frame clones and is missing some. The sample yields roughly 160,000 clones, 8% to 9.5% seen once. This CDR3 has 16 amino acids. Germline V gives CDR1 SGHTA, CDR2 FQGNSA. V was cut by 5 bases and J by 5 bases, with 21 bases left in between. The sequence was obtained from a woman aged 18-35 years with type 1 diabetes. Sequencing used central memory CD4+ T cells from blood. The chain carries TRBV7-2 and TRBJ2-5, with D possibly TRBD1 on 6 matching bases. CDR3 in DNA: TGTGCCAGCAGCCCTGGGGGCACGCTCCGTAGGGAGACCCAGTACTTC. Residues: CASSPGGTLRRETQYF. Using reference TRBV7-2 and TRBJ2-5 for the parts outside the CDR3, the full variable domain is GAGVSQSPSNKVTEKGKDVELRCDPISGHTALYWYRQSLGQGLEFLIYFQGNSAPDKSGLPSDRFSAERTGGSVSTLTIQRTQQEDSAVYLCASSPGGTLRRETQYFGPGTRLLVL.